This TCR beta chain was documented in a study of T cells in Graves' hyperthyroidism and ophthalmopathy. Overall study results and limits: Among clonotypes expanded in thyroid above 0.001, most were also found in blood.

Amplified TCR beta CDR3 regions derived from RNA transcripts. An initial round of RT-PCR targeting the TCR CDR3 relied on the HTBI primer set. MiXCR was run by TCRdb on the multiplex PCR reads, yielding one entry per CDR3 protein. The table includes hundreds of thousands of distinct CDR3 sequences, around 46% detected once. Germline V lookup: CDR1 SGHVS, CDR2 FQNEAQ. This CDR3 region has 15 residues. Trimming stripped 1 base from V and 0 bases from J, with 9 bases between. This clonotype was recorded many times. Its antigen is not identified. Sequenced sample: peripheral blood or thyroid tissue (not recorded which). J is TRBJ2-5 and V is TRBV7-8; D might be TRBD2 (6 bases). The clonotype originates from a woman aged 18 to 35 with Graves' hyperthyroidism. The CDR3 spells CASSLVGGNQETQYF. In DNA form, the CDR3 reads TGTGCCAGCAGCTTAGTGGGCGGGAACCAAGAGACCCAGTACTTC.